The 25 T cell receptor beta chains in this list originate from one sample, sequenced in a study of T cells in Graves' hyperthyroidism and ophthalmopathy. There were TCR beta CDR3 regions amplified from RNA transcripts. Carried out on the TCR CDR3, a first-round RT-PCR used the HTBI primer set. One entry per CDR3 protein, called by TCRdb with MiXCR from the multiplex PCR reads. The sample has 600,000 or so distinct CDR3 sequences, about 14% seen once. Sequencing was done on a sample of blood. All receptors derive from a woman aged 45 to 65 with Graves' ophthalmopathy.

This clonotype was observed a handful of times. The gene calls are TRBV20-1 and TRBJ1-3, with TRBD1 as a possible D gene (5 bases). V was trimmed by 1 base and J by 3 bases, leaving 13 bases between them. This CDR3 has 15 amino acids. The germline V gene has CDR1 DFQATT and CDR2 SNEGSKA (reference sequence). CDR3 nucleotide sequence: TGCAGTGCTAGAGTCAGGGTCGGGGGTGGAAACACCATATATTTT. This sequence encodes CSARVRVGGGNTIYF.

This clonotype was counted ten times or more. The genes are TRBV7-9 and TRBJ2-1; 11 bases agree with TRBD2. This CDR3 is 16 amino acids long. The J segment lost 9 bases and the V segment lost 4 bases, leaving 11 bases of the junction unmatched. Germline V lookup: CDR1 SEHNR, CDR2 FQNEAQ (reference sequence). The CDR3 sequence is CASSSGLAEALGEQFF. DNA of the CDR3: TGTGCCAGCAGCTCGGGACTAGCGGAGGCTTTGGGTGAGCAGTTCTTC.

This clonotype occurred a few times. J is TRBJ1-6 and V is TRBV4-1, with D hard to call. V shed 0 bases and J shed 3 bases, with 9 bases lying between them. This CDR3 has 16 residues. Germline V gene data show CDR1 as MGHRA and CDR2 as YSYEKL. The DNA of the CDR3 is TGCGCCAGCAGCCAAGATAAGACAAACTATAATTCACCCCTCCACTTT. Protein: CASSQDKTNYNSPLHF.

This clonotype was recorded at least ten times. The DNA for the CDR3 is TGTGCCAGCAGGAGTGGGAGAGGAGAGGAAAAACTGTTTTTT. Amino acid sequence: CASRSGRGEEKLFF. V is TRBV2 and J is TRBJ1-4; no clear D. CDR1 and CDR2 (germline): SNHLY, FYNNEI. The CDR3 sequence is 14 residues long. Between the trimmed V and J ends, which lost 6 bases and 8 bases, there was a span of 16 bases.

This chain connects TRBV27 to TRBJ1-4, with 9 bases fitting TRBD1. The CDR3 is 15 residues long. Germline-derived CDR1 and CDR2 are MNHEY and SMNVEV (reference sequence). J was trimmed by 8 bases and V by 6 bases; bases with no gene match: 10. CDR3 in DNA: TGTGCCAGCAGACCTAGGGACAGGGTGACGGAAAAACTGTTTTTT. Translation: CASRPRDRVTEKLFF.

This clonotype was recorded at least ten times. V is TRBV12-3 or TRBV12-4 and J is TRBJ1-6; D remains ambiguous. V was cut by 3 bases and J by 8 bases, with 11 bases left in between. This CDR3 is built from 14 residues. CDR3 sequence (DNA): TGTGCCAGCAGTTTTTCGGGCGGCTATTCACCCCTCCACTTT. It codes for CASSFSGGYSPLHF.

This clonotype showed up many times. This rearrangement joins TRBV20-1 to TRBJ2-1; 9 nucleotides align to TRBD2. Germline CDR1 reads DFQATT; CDR2 reads SNEGSKA (reference sequence). CDR3 size: 14 residues. The J segment lost 9 bases and the V segment lost 2 bases, leaving 8 bases of the junction unmatched. CDR3 DNA sequence: TGCAGTGCTAGACTTAGCGGGAGTTCCGGTGAGCAGTTCTTC. The encoded protein is CSARLSGSSGEQFF.

This clonotype has at least ten counts. This sequence joins TRBV28 and TRBJ2-4; TRBD1 matches at 7 bases. The CDR3 totals 22 residues. J gave up 0 bases and V 2 bases, and 22 bases lay outside the gene matches. Germline V lookup: CDR1 MDHEN, CDR2 SYDVKM. This chain's CDR3 is CASSLPGVQGMPQYIAKNIQYF. In nucleotides, the CDR3 is TGTGCCAGCAGTTTACCCGGCGTACAGGGGATGCCTCAATATATAGCCAAAAACATTCAGTACTTC.

To note about this clonotype: Being one base from a much bigger clone, this may be a read error. The gene calls are TRBV5-1 and TRBJ2-2; D is ambiguous. Germline lookup yields CDR1 SGHRS and CDR2 YFSETQ. CDR3 length: 14 residues. For the CDR3, the DNA is TGTGTCAGCAGCCCAATCTCCTATGGGGGGGAGCTGTTTTTT. Its translation: CVSSPISYGGELFF.

This clonotype occurred many times. This chain connects TRBV28 to TRBJ2-7; the match to TRBD1 covers 8 bases. The J segment lost 1 base and the V segment lost 2 bases, leaving 7 bases of the junction unmatched. CDR1 MDHEN and CDR2 SYDVKM come from the germline V gene. The CDR3 length is 16 residues. This CDR3 is CASSLRTGLGSYEQYF. In DNA form, the CDR3 reads TGTGCCAGCAGTTTAAGGACAGGGTTAGGATCCTACGAGCAGTACTTC. Drawing the rest from reference TRBV28 and TRBJ2-7, the complete variable domain is DVKVTQSSRYLVKRTGEKVFLECVQDMDHENMFWYRQDPGLGLRLIYFSYDVKMKEKGDIPEGYSVSREKKERFSLILESASTNQTSMYLCASSLRTGLGSYEQYFGPGTRLTVT.

The chain joins TRBV20-1 to TRBJ2-1; 9 bases agree with TRBD2. Germline loops: CDR1 DFQATT, CDR2 SNEGSKA (reference sequence). Trimming at V came to 2 bases and at J to 4 bases, leaving 3 bases not matched to a gene. CDR3 length equals 14 residues. The CDR3 DNA reads TGCAGTGCTAGAAGGCGGGAGGGTTACAATGAGCAGTTCTTC. Amino acids: CSARRREGYNEQFF.

J is TRBJ1-6 and V is TRBV10-3; TRBD1 matches at 9 bases. This CDR3 contains 13 residues. V dropped 8 bases and J dropped 9; count of bases not matched to a gene: 5. Germline V gene sequence: CDR1 ENHRY, CDR2 SYGVKD. CDR3: CAIAGTGTSPLHF. In DNA form, the CDR3 reads TGTGCCATCGCCGGGACAGGGACTTCACCCCTCCACTTT.

This clonotype was found many times. The genes are TRBV6-2 or TRBV6-3 and TRBJ1-1, with TRBD1 as a possible D gene (5 bases). The germline V gene has CDR1 MNHEY and CDR2 SVGEGT. With 4 bases removed from V and 0 bases from J, the gap between germline ends came to 6 bases. This CDR3 has 13 amino acids. The CDR3 sequence: CASSWGLNTEAFF. The CDR3 DNA sequence: TGTGCCAGCAGTTGGGGGTTGAACACTGAAGCTTTCTTT.

This clonotype was recorded many times. V is TRBV12-3 or TRBV12-4 and J is TRBJ2-2, with 8 bases lining up with TRBD1. The V segment lost 3 bases and the J segment 7 bases; nucleotides outside the gene matches: 7. The CDR3 covers 15 residues. The CDR3 sequence is CASSFDRGKSGELFF. CDR3 nucleotide sequence: TGTGCCAGCAGTTTCGACAGGGGAAAGAGCGGGGAGCTGTTTTTT.

This rearrangement joins TRBV9 to TRBJ2-7; D possibly corresponds to TRBD1 (7 bases). The CDR3 sequence is 15 residues long. CDR1 SGDLS and CDR2 YYNGEE come from the germline V gene. The V end was cut by 1 base, the J end by 3 bases, with 14 bases between. The CDR3 DNA is TGTGCCAGCAGCGTATCTGGGCAGGGGGGCTACGAGCAGTACTTC. This translates into CASSVSGQGGYEQYF.

On this clonotype: Its ends do not fully match the called genes, so a read error is possible. The chain combines TRBV6-2 or TRBV6-3 with TRBJ1-1, with a weak D call TRBD1 (6 bases). The germline V gene has CDR1 MNHEY and CDR2 SVGEGT. The CDR3 covers 12 residues. The CDR3 coding sequence is TGTGCCAGCGGTTACAGGGACACTGAAGCTTTCTTT. Its protein is CASGYRDTEAFF.

This clonotype was observed a few times. This chain uses TRBV6-4 with TRBJ1-1; D is unresolved. The CDR3 totals 14 residues. Germline lookup yields CDR1 MRHNA and CDR2 SNTAGT. V was shortened by 3 bases and J by 3 bases, with 11 bases between the two germline ends. For the CDR3, the DNA is TGTGCCAGCAGTGAAACCCCTGGTTACACTGAAGCTTTCTTT. This gives the protein CASSETPGYTEAFF.

V and J are TRBV9 and TRBJ1-2, with 8 bases identical to TRBD1. Losses at the gene ends were 6 bases for V and 4 bases for J; bases not matched to a gene: 14. The CDR3 length is 16 residues. Per the germline V gene, CDR1 is SGDLS and CDR2 is YYNGEE. CDR3 in DNA: TGTGCCAGCAATCCTGGACAGGGACTGAGTTCCTATGGCTACACCTTC. Translated, it gives CASNPGQGLSSYGYTF.

This clonotype was detected ten times or more. J is TRBJ2-1 and V is TRBV20-1; 7 bases fit TRBD1. The trim removed 3 bases at V and 7 bases at J, leaving 15 bases unmatched. Germline V gene sequence: CDR1 DFQATT, CDR2 SNEGSKA (reference sequence). CDR3 length equals 16 residues. CDR3 region: CSASPLPRQGVNEQFF. CDR3 nucleotides: TGCAGTGCTAGCCCCCTTCCGAGACAGGGTGTTAATGAGCAGTTCTTC.

This clonotype occurred many times. This chain joins TRBV4-1 and TRBJ1-1; possible D gene TRBD1, 5 bases. Per germline, CDR1 MGHRA and CDR2 YSYEKL. CDR3 length: 16 residues. V gave up 1 base and J gave up 0 bases, with 12 bases separating them. CDR3 coding DNA: TGCGCCAGCAGCCAAGCGACAGTTACTATGAACACTGAAGCTTTCTTT. Residues: CASSQATVTMNTEAFF.

This clonotype occurred a few times. The J gene is TRBJ2-1, the V gene TRBV5-4; D is unresolved. The CDR3 covers 13 residues. Trimming took 1 base from V and 9 from J, leaving 11 bases between them. Per the germline V gene, CDR1 is SGHNT and CDR2 is YYREEE (reference sequence). The CDR3 DNA is TGTGCCAGCAGCTTGCCTATTTCTTCTGAGCAGTTCTTC. Translating gives CASSLPISSEQFF.

This clonotype occurred a few times. The rearrangement joins TRBV6-2 or TRBV6-3 to TRBJ2-3; D tentatively fits TRBD1 or TRBD2 (5 bases each). Trimming removed 0 bases from V and 4 bases from J, with 11 bases in between. The CDR3 is made up of 15 amino acids. Germline values: CDR1 MNHEY, CDR2 SVGEGT. As DNA, the CDR3 is TGTGCCAGCAGTTACTCGTCGCTGGGGGCAGATACGCAGTATTTT. This translates into CASSYSSLGADTQYF.

There are many counts of this clonotype. The chain carries TRBV30 and TRBJ1-4, with 7 bases matching TRBD1. The junction had 13 bases not matched to a gene; V was cut back by 1 base and J by 5 bases. CDR1 is GTSNPN and CDR2 is SVGIG in the germline V gene (reference sequence). The CDR3 consists of 17 residues. This chain's CDR3 is CAWSGERTGGWNEKLFF. The CDR3 DNA is TGTGCCTGGAGTGGAGAAAGGACAGGCGGATGGAATGAAAAACTGTTTTTT.

This sequence joins TRBV19 and TRBJ1-5; D remains unclear. This CDR3 spans 15 amino acids. V gave up 2 bases and J gave up 0 bases, with 8 bases separating them. Germline V gene lookup returns CDR1 LNHDA and CDR2 SQIVND (reference sequence). The CDR3 sequence: CASSITGFSNQPQHF. CDR3 nucleotides: TGTGCCAGTAGTATAACTGGGTTTAGCAATCAGCCCCAGCATTTT.

In its sample, this clonotype was seen many times. J is TRBJ2-7 and V is TRBV6-1, with 9 bases that match TRBD1. J gave up 2 bases and V 5 bases, and 4 bases lay outside the gene matches. The CDR3 is 14 residues long. The V gene's germline CDR1 is MNHNS and CDR2 SASEGT. CDR3 sequence: CASSRTGVPYEQYF. CDR3 coding DNA: TGTGCCAGCAGTAGGACAGGGGTACCCTACGAGCAGTACTTC.